One sample yielded the 13 T cell receptor beta chains listed below, sequenced in a study of immune cell composition in non-small cell lung cancer. The assay was immunoSEQ multiplex PCR, and TCRdb's table has in-frame clones only and misses some. The repertoire holds about 7,600 clones, with just under 80% as singletons. The material sequenced was lung tumor tissue. All receptors come from a human donor with non-small cell lung cancer.

The DNA for the CDR3 is TGTGCCAGCAGTGACAAGGGGGCAGGAGCCTACAATGAGCAGTTCTTC. It translates to CASSDKGAGAYNEQFF. The chain couples TRBV6-4 to TRBJ2-1; 7 bases match TRBD1. CDR3 length: 16 residues. V lost 2 bases, J lost 2 bases, and 6 bases stayed unmatched. Germline CDR1 reads MRHNA; CDR2 reads SNTAGT.

The chain couples TRBV21-1 to TRBJ2-1; TRBD2, as called in the table, went unchecked against the DNA. TRBV21-1 is described as a pseudogene. The CDR3 covers 17 residues. The CDR3 loop reads CASSNFRRTSPYNEQFF. The CDR3 DNA is TGTGCCAGCAGCAATTTTCGGAGGACTAGCCCCTACAATGAGCAGTTCTTC.

V is TRBV15 and J is TRBJ2-7; no clear D. The CDR3 has 16 residues. The germline gives CDR1 LNHNV, CDR2 YYDKDF (reference sequence). Trimming removed 0 bases from V and 6 bases from J, with 18 bases in between. CDR3 loop: CATSRDFGPRRSEQYF. CDR3 bases: TGTGCCACCAGCAGAGACTTCGGCCCTAGAAGGTCCGAGCAGTACTTC.

The chain is built from TRBV5-1 and TRBJ2-7, with 11 bases that match TRBD2. The germline V gene encodes CDR1 SGHRS and CDR2 YFSETQ. J lost 2 bases, V lost 5 bases, and 6 bases had no gene match. CDR3 length equals 15 residues. CDR3 nucleotides: TGCGCCAGCAGGGAGGGGACTAGCGGAACCTACGAGCAGTACTTC. Translating it yields CASREGTSGTYEQYF.

The gene calls are TRBV11-2 and TRBJ2-5, with D perhaps matching TRBD1 (7 bases). Trimming removed 6 bases at V and 4 bases at J, with 15 bases between. CDR1 and CDR2 from the germline V gene are SGHAT and FQNNGV. The CDR3 consists of 14 residues. This CDR3 reads CASSFGGGGETQYF. The CDR3 DNA sequence: TGTGCCAGCAGTTTCGGAGGGGGCGGAGAGACCCAGTACTTC.

This clone was seen just once. CDR3 sequence: CASSPRTVFNQPQHF. The CDR3 DNA follows: TGTGCCAGTAGCCCCCGGACAGTTTTCAATCAGCCCCAGCATTTT. The rearrangement links TRBV19 to TRBJ1-5; D perhaps matches TRBD1 (6 bases). CDR1 is LNHDA and CDR2 is SQIVND in the germline V gene (reference sequence). V was trimmed by 6 bases and J by 3 bases, leaving 15 bases between them. CDR3 length: 15 amino acids.

The chain is built from TRBV6-4 and TRBJ2-2; no clear D gene. V was clipped by 2 bases and J by 3 bases, with 4 bases between them. CDR3 length: 13 residues. Per germline, CDR1 MRHNA and CDR2 SNTAGT. CDR3 region: CASSDRDTGELFF. The CDR3 DNA reads TGTGCCAGCAGTGACAGGGACACCGGGGAGCTGTTTTTT.

The rearrangement joins TRBV11-1 to TRBJ2-1, with a possible D match to TRBD2 (5 bases). This CDR3 is 13 amino acids long. Germline lookup yields CDR1 SGHAT and CDR2 FQDESV (reference sequence). V was trimmed by 2 bases and J by 8 bases, leaving 10 bases between them. Here the CDR3 reads CASSLNRGDEQFF. The CDR3 coding sequence is TGTGCCAGCAGCTTAAACCGGGGAGATGAGCAGTTCTTC.

CDR3 DNA sequence: TGTGCCAGCAGTTACTCGGGGAGGAACACTGAAGCTTTCTTT. Translated: CASSYSGRNTEAFF. The V gene is TRBV6-5, the J gene TRBJ1-1; no clear D gene. The CDR3 spans 14 residues. Germline CDR1 reads MNHEY; CDR2 reads SVGAGI. The V end was cut by 0 bases, the J end by 1 base, with 6 bases between.

The chain couples TRBV4-2 to TRBJ2-5, with D possibly being TRBD1 or TRBD2 (5 bases each). Germline V gives CDR1 LGHNA, CDR2 YNFKEQ. V lost 0 bases and J lost 3, with 11 bases in between. The CDR3 is 15 residues long. The CDR3 DNA follows: TGTGCCAGCAGCCAAGAAGGGGTGGGGGAAGAGACCCAGTACTTC. It yields the protein CASSQEGVGEETQYF.

The DNA for the CDR3 is TGTGCCAGCAGCCCCCTAACTAGCGGGGGGCCCTACGAGCAGTACTTC. Protein: CASSPLTSGGPYEQYF. The chain is built from TRBV4-2 and TRBJ2-7; 12 bases are shared with TRBD2. CDR3 length equals 16 residues. Germline CDR1 is LGHNA and CDR2 is YNFKEQ. Trimming removed 4 bases from V and 2 bases from J; junction bases left unmatched: 6.

The CDR3: CASSYEPGQLTNYGYTF. The CDR3 DNA follows: TGTGCCAGCTCCTATGAGCCGGGACAGCTTACTAACTATGGCTACACCTTC. The chain combines TRBV18 with TRBJ1-2, with 7 nucleotides matching TRBD1. The CDR3 spans 17 residues. Trimming took 6 bases from V and 0 from J; bases not matched to a gene: 13. CDR1 KGHSH and CDR2 LQKENI come from the germline V gene. Filled out from reference TRBV18 and TRBJ1-2, the complete variable domain reads NAGVMQNPRHLVRRRGQEARLRCSPMKGHSHVYWYRQLPEEGLKFMVYLQKENIIDESGMPKERFSAEFPKEGPSILRIQQVVRGDSAAYFCASSYEPGQLTNYGYTFGSGTRLTVV.

The rearrangement joins TRBV9 to TRBJ2-3, with D unclear. Trimming took off 4 bases at V and 0 bases at J, with 9 bases between the two ends. The germline V gene encodes CDR1 SGDLS and CDR2 YYNGEE. The CDR3 consists of 14 residues. CDR3: CASSPRSSTDTQYF. The CDR3 bases are TGTGCCAGCAGCCCCAGATCTAGCACAGATACGCAGTATTTT.